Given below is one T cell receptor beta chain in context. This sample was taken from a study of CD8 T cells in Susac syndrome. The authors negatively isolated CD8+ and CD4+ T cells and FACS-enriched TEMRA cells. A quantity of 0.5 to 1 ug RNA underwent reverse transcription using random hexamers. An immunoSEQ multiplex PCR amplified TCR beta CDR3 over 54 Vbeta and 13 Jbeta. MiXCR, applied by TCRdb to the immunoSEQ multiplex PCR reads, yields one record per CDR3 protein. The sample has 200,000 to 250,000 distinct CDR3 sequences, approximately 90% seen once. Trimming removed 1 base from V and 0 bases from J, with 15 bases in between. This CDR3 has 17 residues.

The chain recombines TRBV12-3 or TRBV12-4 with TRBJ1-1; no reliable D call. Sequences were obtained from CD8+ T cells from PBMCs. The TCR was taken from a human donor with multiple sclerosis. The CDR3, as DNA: TGTGCCAGCAGTTTAGATCACAAAGGCCTAATGAACACTGAAGCTTTCTTT. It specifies CASSLDHKGLMNTEAFF.